This TCR beta chain was observed in a study of untreated major depressive disorder. The CDR3 is 16 amino acids. Trimming shortened V by 0 bases and J by 0 bases, and 8 bases separated the two germline ends. CDR1 is PRHDT and CDR2 is FYEKMQ in the germline V gene (reference sequence). Only in-frame clones appear in the TCRdb table, and some are missing; sequencing was by immunoSEQ multiplex PCR. The sample contains about 15,000 clones, 80% to 95% of which appear only once. The study's findings and limits: Each subject's top five TRBV05-01 clones were all private. TRBV05-01 (Vbeta 5.1) usage was higher in CD4+ T cells of depressed patients than controls.

A note on this clone: Its target is unknown.

Patients had taken no psychiatric medication, including antidepressants, for at least 8 weeks before enrollment. Sample: CD4+ T cells from PBMCs. The receptor comes from a man aged 30-40 years with major depressive disorder. V and J are TRBV13 and TRBJ1-4; D not certain. As DNA, the CDR3 is TGTGCCAGCAGCTTAGGGGGAAAGGCAACTAATGAAAAACTGTTTTTT. This translates into CASSLGGKATNEKLFF.